This T cell receptor (beta chain) was sequenced in a study of blood T cell repertoires in COVID-19. Profiled with immunoSEQ multiplex PCR; TCRdb holds only in-frame clones, not every one. This table has some 290,000 clones, roughly 89% appearing once. Germline CDR1 is MNHEY and CDR2 is SMNVEV (reference sequence). With 3 bases clipped from V and 6 bases from J, the junction kept 7 bases outside the gene matches. The CDR3 runs to 15 residues. The chain couples TRBV27 to TRBJ2-2, with TRBD2 identical over 7 bases. Specimen: peripheral blood. The origin of this receptor is a woman aged 25-40 years with COVID-19, enrolled during active disease. Written as DNA, the CDR3 is TGTGCCAGCAGTTTCTTGGGGGGGAGCCCCGGGGAGCTGTTTTTT. Protein: CASSFLGGSPGELFF.